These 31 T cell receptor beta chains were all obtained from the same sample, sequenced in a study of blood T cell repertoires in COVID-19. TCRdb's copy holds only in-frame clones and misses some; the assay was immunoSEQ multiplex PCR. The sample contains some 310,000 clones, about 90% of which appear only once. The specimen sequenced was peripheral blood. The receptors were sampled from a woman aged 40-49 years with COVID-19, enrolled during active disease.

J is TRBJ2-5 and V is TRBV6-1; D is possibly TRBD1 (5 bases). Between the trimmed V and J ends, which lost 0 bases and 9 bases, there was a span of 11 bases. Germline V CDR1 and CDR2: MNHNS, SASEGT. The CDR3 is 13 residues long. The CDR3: CASSEAQQGAQYF. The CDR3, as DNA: TGTGCCAGCAGTGAAGCTCAGCAAGGGGCCCAGTACTTC.

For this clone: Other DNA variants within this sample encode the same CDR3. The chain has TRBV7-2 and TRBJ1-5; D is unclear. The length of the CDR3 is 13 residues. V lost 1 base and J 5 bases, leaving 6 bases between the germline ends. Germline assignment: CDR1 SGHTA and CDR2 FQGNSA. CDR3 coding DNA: TGTGCCAGCAGCTTAGGAGGCCATCAGCCCCAGCATTTT. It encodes CASSLGGHQPQHF.

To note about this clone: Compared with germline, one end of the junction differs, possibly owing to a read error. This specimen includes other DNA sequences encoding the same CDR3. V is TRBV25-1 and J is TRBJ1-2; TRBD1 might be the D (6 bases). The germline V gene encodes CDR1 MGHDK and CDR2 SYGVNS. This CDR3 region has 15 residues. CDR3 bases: TGCGCCAGCAGTCCACCATCCACAGGGAGCGGCGGCTACACCTTC. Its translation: CASSPPSTGSGGYTF.

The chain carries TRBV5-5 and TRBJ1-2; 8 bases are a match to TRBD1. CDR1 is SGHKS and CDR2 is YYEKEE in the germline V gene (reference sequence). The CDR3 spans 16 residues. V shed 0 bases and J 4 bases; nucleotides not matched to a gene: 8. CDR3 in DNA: TGTGCCAGCAGCTTGGCTCCCGGGACAGGAGGCTATGGCTACACCTTC. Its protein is CASSLAPGTGGYGYTF.

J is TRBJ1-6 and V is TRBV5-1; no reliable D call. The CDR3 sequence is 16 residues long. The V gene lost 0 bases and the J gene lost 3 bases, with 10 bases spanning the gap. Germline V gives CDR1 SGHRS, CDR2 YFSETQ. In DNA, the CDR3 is TGCGCCAGCAGCTTGGTGGAGCCGAGCTATAATTCACCCCTCCACTTT. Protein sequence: CASSLVEPSYNSPLHF.

CDR3 bases: TGTGCCAGCAGTGGACAGGGCGGGAGGGATGGCTACACCTTC. Amino acid sequence: CASSGQGGRDGYTF. This chain joins TRBV6-2 or TRBV6-3 and TRBJ1-2; 8 nucleotides line up with TRBD1. The CDR3 contains 14 residues. The germline gives CDR1 MNHEY, CDR2 SVGEGT. The ends lost 5 bases at V and 6 bases at J; junction bases unmatched: 8.

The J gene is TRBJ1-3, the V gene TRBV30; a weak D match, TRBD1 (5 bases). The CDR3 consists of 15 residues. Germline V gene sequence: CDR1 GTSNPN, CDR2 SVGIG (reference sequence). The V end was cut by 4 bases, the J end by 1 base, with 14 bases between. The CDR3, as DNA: TGTGCCTGGACCCCAGACGGGACTTCTGGAAACACCATATATTTT. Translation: CAWTPDGTSGNTIYF.

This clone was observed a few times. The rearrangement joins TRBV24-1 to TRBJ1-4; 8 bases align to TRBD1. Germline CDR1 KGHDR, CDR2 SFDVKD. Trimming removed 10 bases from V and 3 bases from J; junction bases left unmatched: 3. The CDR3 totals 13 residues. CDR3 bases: TGTGCCACTCAGGGGGCGCCTAATGAAAAACTGTTTTTT. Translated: CATQGAPNEKLFF.

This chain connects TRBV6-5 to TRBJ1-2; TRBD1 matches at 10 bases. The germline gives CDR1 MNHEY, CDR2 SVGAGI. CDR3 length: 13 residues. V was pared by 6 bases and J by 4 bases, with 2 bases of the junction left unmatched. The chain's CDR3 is CASRDRGSYGYTF. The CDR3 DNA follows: TGTGCCAGCAGGGACAGGGGGAGCTATGGCTACACCTTC.

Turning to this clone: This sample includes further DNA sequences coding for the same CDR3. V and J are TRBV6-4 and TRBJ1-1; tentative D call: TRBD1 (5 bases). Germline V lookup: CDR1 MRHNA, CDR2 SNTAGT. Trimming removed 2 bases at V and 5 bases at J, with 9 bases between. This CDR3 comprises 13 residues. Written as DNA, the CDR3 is TGTGCCAGCAGTGACAGGGGCGGTACTGAAGCTTTCTTT. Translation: CASSDRGGTEAFF.

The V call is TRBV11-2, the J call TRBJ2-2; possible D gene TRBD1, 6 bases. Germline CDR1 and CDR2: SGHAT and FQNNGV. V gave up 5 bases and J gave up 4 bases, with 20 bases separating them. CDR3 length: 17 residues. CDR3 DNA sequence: TGTGCCAGCAGCCCACCCTGGGGGCATAAGGGCACCGGGGAGCTGTTTTTT. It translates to CASSPPWGHKGTGELFF.

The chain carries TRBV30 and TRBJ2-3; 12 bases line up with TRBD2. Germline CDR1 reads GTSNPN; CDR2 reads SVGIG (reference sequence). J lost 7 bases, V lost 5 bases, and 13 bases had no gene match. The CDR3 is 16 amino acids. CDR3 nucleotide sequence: TGTGCCTGGGTATCATGGGGGGGACTAGCGGGTTATACGCAGTATTTT. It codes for CAWVSWGGLAGYTQYF. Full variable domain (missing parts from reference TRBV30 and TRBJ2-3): SQTIHQWPATLVQPVGSPLSLECTVEGTSNPNLYWYRQAAGRGLQLLFYSVGIGQISSEVPQNLSASRPQDRQFILSSKKLLLSDSGFYLCAWVSWGGLAGYTQYFGPGTRLTVL.

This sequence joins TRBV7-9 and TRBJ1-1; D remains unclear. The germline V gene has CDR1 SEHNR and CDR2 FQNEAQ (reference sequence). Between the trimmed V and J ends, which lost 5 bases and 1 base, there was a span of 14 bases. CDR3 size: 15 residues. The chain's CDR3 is CASSPRTARNTEAFF. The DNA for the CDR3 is TGTGCCAGCAGCCCCCGGACTGCAAGGAACACTGAAGCTTTCTTT.

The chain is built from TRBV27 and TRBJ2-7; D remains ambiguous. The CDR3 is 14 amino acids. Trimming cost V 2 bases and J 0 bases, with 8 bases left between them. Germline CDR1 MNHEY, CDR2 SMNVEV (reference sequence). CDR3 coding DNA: TGTGCCAGCAGTTTAATAGCAAGCTCCTACGAGCAGTACTTC. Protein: CASSLIASSYEQYF.

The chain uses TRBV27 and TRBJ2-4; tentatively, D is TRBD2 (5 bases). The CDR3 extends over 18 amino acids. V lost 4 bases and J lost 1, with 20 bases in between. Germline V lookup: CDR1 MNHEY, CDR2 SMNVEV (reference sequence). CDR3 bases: TGTGCCAGCAGTTCCCCGGTCCTACTAGAGGGTGCCAAAAACATTCAGTACTTC. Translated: CASSSPVLLEGAKNIQYF.

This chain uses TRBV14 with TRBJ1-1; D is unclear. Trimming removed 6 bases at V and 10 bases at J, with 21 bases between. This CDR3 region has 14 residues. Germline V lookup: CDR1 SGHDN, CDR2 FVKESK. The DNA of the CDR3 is TGTGCCAGCAGTCCTAGACGGGTCTCCTTTTTAGCTTTCTTT. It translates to CASSPRRVSFLAFF.

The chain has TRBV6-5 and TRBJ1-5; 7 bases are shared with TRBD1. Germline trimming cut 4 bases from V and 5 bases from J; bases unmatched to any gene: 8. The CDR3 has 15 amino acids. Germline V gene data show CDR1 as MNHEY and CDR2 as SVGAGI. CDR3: CASSSFGQADQPQHF. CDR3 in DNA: TGTGCCAGCAGTTCTTTCGGACAGGCAGATCAGCCCCAGCATTTT.

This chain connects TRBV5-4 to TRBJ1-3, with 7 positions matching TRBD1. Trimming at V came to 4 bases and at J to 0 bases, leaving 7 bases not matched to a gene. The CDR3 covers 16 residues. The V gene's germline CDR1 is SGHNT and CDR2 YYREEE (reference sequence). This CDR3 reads CASSHRQGPSGNTIYF. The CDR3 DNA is TGTGCCAGCAGCCACCGACAGGGCCCCTCTGGAAACACCATATATTTT. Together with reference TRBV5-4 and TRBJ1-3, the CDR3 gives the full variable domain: ETGVTQSPTHLIKTRGQQVTLRCSSQSGHNTVSWYQQALGQGPQFIFQYYREEENGRGNFPPRFSGLQFPNYSSELNVNALELDDSALYLCASSHRQGPSGNTIYFGEGSWLTVV.

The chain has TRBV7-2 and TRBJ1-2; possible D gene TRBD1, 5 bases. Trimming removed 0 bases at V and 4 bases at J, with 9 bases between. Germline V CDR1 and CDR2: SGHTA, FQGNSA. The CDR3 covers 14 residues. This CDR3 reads CASSLAPGLYGYTF. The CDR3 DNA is TGTGCCAGCAGCTTAGCGCCAGGGCTCTATGGCTACACCTTC.

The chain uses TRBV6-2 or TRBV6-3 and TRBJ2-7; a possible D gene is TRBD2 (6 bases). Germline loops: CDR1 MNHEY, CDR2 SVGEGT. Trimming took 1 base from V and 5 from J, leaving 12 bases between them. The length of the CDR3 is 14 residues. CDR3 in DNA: TGTGCCAGCAGTTACTTGGCAGGGAGGCACGAGCAGTACTTC. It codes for CASSYLAGRHEQYF.

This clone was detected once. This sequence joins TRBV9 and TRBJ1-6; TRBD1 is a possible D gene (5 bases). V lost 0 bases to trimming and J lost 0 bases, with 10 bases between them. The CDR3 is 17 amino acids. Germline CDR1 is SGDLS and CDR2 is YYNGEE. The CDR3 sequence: CASSVAQGRSYNSPLHF. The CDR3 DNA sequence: TGTGCCAGCAGCGTAGCTCAGGGCCGCTCCTATAATTCACCCCTCCACTTT.

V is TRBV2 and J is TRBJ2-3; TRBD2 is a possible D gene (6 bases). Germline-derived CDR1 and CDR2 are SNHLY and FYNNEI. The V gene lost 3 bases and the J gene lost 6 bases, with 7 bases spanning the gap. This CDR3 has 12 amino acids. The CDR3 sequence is CASSEGGDTQYF. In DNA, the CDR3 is TGTGCCAGCAGTGAGGGGGGTGATACGCAGTATTTT. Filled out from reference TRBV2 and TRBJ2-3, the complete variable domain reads EPEVTQTPSHQVTQMGQEVILRCVPISNHLYFYWYRQILGQKVEFLVSFYNNEISEKSEIFDDQFSVERPDGSNFTLKIRSTKLEDSAMYFCASSEGGDTQYFGPGTRLTVL.

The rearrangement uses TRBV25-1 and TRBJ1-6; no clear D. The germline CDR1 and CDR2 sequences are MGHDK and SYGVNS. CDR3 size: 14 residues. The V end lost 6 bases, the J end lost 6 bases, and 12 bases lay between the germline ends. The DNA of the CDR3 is TGTGCCAGCAGGCCGGTTGGAGGTAATTCACCCCTCCACTTT. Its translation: CASRPVGGNSPLHF.

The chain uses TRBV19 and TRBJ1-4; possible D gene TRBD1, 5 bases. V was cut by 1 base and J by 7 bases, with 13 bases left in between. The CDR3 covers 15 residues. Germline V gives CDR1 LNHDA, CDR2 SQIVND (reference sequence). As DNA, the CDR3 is TGTGCCAGTAGTATAGGGCAGGGAGGCGGTGAAAAACTGTTTTTT. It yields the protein CASSIGQGGGEKLFF.

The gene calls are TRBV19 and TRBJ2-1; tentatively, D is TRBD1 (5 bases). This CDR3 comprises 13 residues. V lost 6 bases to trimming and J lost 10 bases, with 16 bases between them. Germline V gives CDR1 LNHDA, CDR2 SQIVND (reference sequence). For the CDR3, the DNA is TGTGCCAGTAGCCTGGGGCTAGTTGGGGAGCAGTTCTTC. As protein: CASSLGLVGEQFF.

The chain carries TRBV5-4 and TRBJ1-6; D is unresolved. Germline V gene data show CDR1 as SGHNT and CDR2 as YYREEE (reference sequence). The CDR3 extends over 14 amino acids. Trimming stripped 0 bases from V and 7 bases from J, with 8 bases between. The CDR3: CASSLVGRNSPLHF. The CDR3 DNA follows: TGTGCCAGCAGCTTGGTCGGCAGGAATTCACCCCTCCACTTT.

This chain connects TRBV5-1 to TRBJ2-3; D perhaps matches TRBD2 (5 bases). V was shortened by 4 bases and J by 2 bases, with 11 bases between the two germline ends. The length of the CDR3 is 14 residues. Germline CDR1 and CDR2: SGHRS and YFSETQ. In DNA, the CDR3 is TGCGCCAGCAGCCCCGGGATGCCCACAGATACGCAGTATTTT. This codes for CASSPGMPTDTQYF.

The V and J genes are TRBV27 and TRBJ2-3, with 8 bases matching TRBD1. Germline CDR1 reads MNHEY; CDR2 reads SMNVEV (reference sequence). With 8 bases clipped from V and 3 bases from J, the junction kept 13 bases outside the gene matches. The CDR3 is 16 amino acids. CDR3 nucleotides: TGTGCCAGCCGGGACAGGCCCCCGCTTACGACAGATACGCAGTATTTT. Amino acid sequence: CASRDRPPLTTDTQYF.

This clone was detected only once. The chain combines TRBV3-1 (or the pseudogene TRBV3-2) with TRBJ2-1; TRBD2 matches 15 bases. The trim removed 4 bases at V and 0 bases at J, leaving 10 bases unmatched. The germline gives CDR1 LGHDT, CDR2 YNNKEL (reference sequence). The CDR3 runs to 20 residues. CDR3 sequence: CASSLGLAGGPTSSYNEQFF. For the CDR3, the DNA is TGTGCCAGCAGCCTGGGACTAGCGGGAGGACCCACTAGCTCCTACAATGAGCAGTTCTTC.

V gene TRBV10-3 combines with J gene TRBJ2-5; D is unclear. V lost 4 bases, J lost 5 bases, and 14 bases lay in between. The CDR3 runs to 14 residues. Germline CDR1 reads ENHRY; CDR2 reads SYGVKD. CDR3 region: CAISGSGVGETQYF. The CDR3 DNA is TGTGCCATCAGTGGTTCAGGTGTCGGCGAGACCCAGTACTTC.

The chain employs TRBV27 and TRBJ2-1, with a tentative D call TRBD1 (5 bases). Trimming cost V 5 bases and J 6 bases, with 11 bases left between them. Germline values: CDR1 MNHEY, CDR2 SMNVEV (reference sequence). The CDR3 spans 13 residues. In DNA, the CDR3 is TGTGCCAGCAGTCGCGACAGTGCCAATGAGCAGTTCTTC. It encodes CASSRDSANEQFF.